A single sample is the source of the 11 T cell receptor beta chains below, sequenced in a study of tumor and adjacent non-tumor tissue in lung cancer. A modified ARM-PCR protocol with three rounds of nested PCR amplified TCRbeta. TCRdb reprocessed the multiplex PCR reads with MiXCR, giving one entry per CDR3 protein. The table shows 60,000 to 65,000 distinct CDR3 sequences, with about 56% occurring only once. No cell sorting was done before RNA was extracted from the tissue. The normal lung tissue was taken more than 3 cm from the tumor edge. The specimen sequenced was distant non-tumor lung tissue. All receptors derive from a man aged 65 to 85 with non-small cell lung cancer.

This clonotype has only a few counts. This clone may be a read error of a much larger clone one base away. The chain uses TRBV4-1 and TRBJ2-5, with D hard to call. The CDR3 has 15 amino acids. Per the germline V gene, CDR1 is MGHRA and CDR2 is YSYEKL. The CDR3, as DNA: TGCGCCAGCAGCCAAGATTTGGTTAGCCAAGAGGCCCAGTACTTC. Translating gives CASSQDLVSQEAQYF.

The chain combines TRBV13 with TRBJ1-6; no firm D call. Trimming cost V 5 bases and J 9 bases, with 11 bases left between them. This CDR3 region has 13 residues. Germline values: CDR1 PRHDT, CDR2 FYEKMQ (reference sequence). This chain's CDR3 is CASSGSGRSPLHF. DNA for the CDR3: TGTGCCAGCAGCGGCAGCGGACGTTCACCCCTCCACTTT.

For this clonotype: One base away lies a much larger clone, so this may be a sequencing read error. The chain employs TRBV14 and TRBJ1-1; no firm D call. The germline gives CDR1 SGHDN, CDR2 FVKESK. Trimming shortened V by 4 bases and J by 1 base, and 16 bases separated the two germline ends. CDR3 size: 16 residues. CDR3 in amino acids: CASSLTPRAKNTEAFF. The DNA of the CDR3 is TGTGCCAGCAGCCTGACACCCCGCGCCAAGAACACTGAAGCTTTCTTT. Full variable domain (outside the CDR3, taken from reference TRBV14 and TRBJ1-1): EAGVTQFPSHSVIEKGQTVTLRCDPISGHDNLYWYRRVMGKEIKFLLHFVKESKQDESGMPNNRFLAERTGGTYSTLKVQPAELEDSGVYFCASSLTPRAKNTEAFFGQGTRLTVV.

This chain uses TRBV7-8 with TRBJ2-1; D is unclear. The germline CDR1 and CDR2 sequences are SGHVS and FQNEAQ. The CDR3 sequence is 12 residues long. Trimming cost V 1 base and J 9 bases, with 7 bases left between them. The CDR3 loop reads CASSLDASEQFF. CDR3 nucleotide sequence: TGTGCCAGCAGCTTAGATGCGAGTGAGCAGTTCTTC.

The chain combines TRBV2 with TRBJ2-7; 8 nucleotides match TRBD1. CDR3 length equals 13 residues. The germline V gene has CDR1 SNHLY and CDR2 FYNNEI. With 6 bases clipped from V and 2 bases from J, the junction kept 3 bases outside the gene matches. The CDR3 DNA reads TGTGCCAGCAGCCGGACAGGGACCTACGAGCAGTACTTC. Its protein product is CASSRTGTYEQYF.

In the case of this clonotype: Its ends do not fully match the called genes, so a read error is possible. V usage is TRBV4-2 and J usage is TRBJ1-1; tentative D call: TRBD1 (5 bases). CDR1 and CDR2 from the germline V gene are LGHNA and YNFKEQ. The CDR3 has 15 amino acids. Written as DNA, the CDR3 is TGTGCCAGCAGCCAGCATACAGGCCCGGACACCGAAGCTTTCTTT. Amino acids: CASSQHTGPDTEAFF.

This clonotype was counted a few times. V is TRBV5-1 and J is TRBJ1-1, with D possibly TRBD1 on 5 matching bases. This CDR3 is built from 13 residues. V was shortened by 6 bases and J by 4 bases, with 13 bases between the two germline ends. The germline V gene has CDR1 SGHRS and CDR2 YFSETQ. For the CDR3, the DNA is TGCGCCAGCACACGGGACGCTAGCACTGAAGCTTTCTTT. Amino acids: CASTRDASTEAFF.

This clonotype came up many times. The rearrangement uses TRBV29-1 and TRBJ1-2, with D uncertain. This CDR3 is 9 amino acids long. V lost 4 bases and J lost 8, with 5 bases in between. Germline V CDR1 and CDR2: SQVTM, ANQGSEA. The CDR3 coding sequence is TGCAGCGTTGTGCCGGGCTACACCTTC. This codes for CSVVPGYTF.

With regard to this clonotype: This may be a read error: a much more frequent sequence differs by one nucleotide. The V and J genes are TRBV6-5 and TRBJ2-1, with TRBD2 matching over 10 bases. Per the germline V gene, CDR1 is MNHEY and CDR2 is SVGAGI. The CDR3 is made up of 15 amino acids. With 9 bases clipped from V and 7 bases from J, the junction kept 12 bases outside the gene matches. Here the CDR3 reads CARKSLSGGNNEQFF. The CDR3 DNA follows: TGTGCCAGAAAAAGTCTTAGCGGGGGGAATAATGAGCAGTTCTTC.

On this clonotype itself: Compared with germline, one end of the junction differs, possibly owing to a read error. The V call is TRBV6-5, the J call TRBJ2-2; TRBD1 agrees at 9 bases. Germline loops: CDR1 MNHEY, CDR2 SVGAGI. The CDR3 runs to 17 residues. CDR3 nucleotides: TGTGCCAGCAGATTTTCCGGGACAGGGATGTACGCCGGGAAACTGCTTTTT. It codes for CASRFSGTGMYAGKLLF.

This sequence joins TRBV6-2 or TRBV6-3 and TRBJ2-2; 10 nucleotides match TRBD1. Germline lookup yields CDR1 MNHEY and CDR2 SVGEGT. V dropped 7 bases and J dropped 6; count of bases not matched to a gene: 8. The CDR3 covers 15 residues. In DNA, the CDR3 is TGTGCCAGCATAGGCGGGACAGGGGACGCCGGGGAGCTGTTTTTT. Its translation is CASIGGTGDAGELFF.